This T cell receptor (beta chain) was sequenced for a study of T cells in Graves' hyperthyroidism and ophthalmopathy. V lost 5 bases to trimming and J lost 0 bases; unmatched junction nucleotides: 7. The CDR3 totals 16 residues. The germline gives CDR1 MGHRA, CDR2 YSYEKL. The sample holds many counts of this clonotype. Regions amplified from RNA transcripts were the TCR beta CDR3 regions. An initial round of RT-PCR targeting the TCR CDR3 relied on the HTBI primer set. TCRdb independently ran MiXCR on the multiplex PCR reads; one entry per CDR3 protein. The sample holds around 240,000 distinct CDR3 sequences, 16% seen once.

V usage is TRBV4-1 and J usage is TRBJ2-1; 7 positions agree with TRBD1. The TCR was taken from a woman aged 18-29 years with Graves' ophthalmopathy. The sequencing input was blood. The DNA for the CDR3 is TGCGCCAGCAGCGCCCGACAGGGACGCTCCTACAATGAGCAGTTCTTC. This translates into CASSARQGRSYNEQFF.